Presented here are 27 T cell receptor beta chains from one specimen sequenced in a study of response to subunit inactivated influenza vaccine. TCRdb reprocessed the RT-PCR reads via MiXCR and lists one record per CDR3 protein. This sample has 650,000 or so distinct CDR3 sequences, with about 15% found just once. Here the sequenced sample was PBMCs from blood, taken around two weeks before vaccination. The receptors were sampled from a man aged 45-65 years who received an inactivated influenza vaccine.

This clonotype was detected a few times. This rearrangement joins TRBV4-3 to TRBJ2-7; 7 bases are a match to TRBD1. This CDR3 comprises 13 residues. Germline CDR1 reads LGHNA; CDR2 reads YSLEER. Trimming at V came to 8 bases and at J to 6 bases, leaving 10 bases not matched to a gene. The CDR3 nucleotides read TGCGCCAGCTCGGGACAGATGCTCGGCGAGCAGTACTTC. It codes for CASSGQMLGEQYF.

CDR3 loop: CASSKRTPGTQYF. CDR3 in DNA: TGTGCCAGCAGCAAAAGGACTCCAGGAACGCAGTATTTT. This chain joins TRBV7-2 and TRBJ2-3; possibly TRBD2 for D (5 bases). The V end was cut by 5 bases, the J end by 9 bases, with 15 bases between. The CDR3 is made up of 13 amino acids. Germline V CDR1 and CDR2: SGHTA, FQGNSA.

This clonotype has just a few counts. This chain uses TRBV5-1 with TRBJ1-6; TRBD1 matches at 9 bases. V lost 3 bases, J lost 10 bases, and 8 bases stayed unmatched. CDR1 SGHRS and CDR2 YFSETQ come from the germline V gene. The CDR3 length is 15 residues. CDR3 amino acids: CASSSSNRGRSPLHF. Here the CDR3 DNA reads TGCGCCAGCAGCTCCTCAAACAGGGGGCGGTCACCCCTCCACTTT.

The CDR3 region is CASAGVSTDTQYF. CDR3 coding DNA: TGTGCCTCGGCGGGGGTTAGCACAGATACGCAGTATTTT. This chain joins TRBV30 and TRBJ2-3; 7 bases are a match to TRBD2. V was pared by 7 bases and J by 0 bases, with 4 bases of the junction left unmatched. CDR3 length: 13 amino acids. Germline loops: CDR1 GTSNPN, CDR2 SVGIG (reference sequence). Filled out from reference TRBV30 and TRBJ2-3, the complete variable domain reads SQTIHQWPATLVQPVGSPLSLECTVEGTSNPNLYWYRQAAGRGLQLLFYSVGIGQISSEVPQNLSASRPQDRQFILSSKKLLLSDSGFYLCASAGVSTDTQYFGPGTRLTVL.

This chain connects TRBV7-8 to TRBJ2-7, with D possibly TRBD1 on 6 matching bases. CDR1 is SGHVS and CDR2 is FQNEAQ in the germline V gene. The germline V and J ends were trimmed by 6 bases and 6 bases, with 15 bases remaining between them. The CDR3 runs to 13 residues. In DNA, the CDR3 is TGTGCCAGCAGACCGGTTACAGGGTTCGAGCAGTACTTC. Protein product: CASRPVTGFEQYF.

This clonotype was seen many times. CDR3 loop: CASSRGDTQYF. In DNA form, the CDR3 reads TGTGCCAGCAGCCGAGGGGATACGCAGTATTTT. This sequence joins TRBV3-1 and TRBJ2-3; TRBD2 is a possible D gene (5 bases). The CDR3 has 11 residues. CDR1 and CDR2 from the germline V gene are LGHDT and YNNKEL (reference sequence). V was pared by 4 bases and J by 6 bases, with 5 bases between.

This clonotype came up a few times. The chain combines TRBV12-3 or TRBV12-4 with TRBJ2-3; 8 nucleotides match TRBD2. This CDR3 contains 15 residues. V was pared by 7 bases and J by 5 bases, with 11 bases of the junction left unmatched. This chain's CDR3 is CASTPSGQGKDTQYF. Written as DNA, the CDR3 is TGTGCCAGCACCCCTAGCGGGCAGGGGAAAGATACGCAGTATTTT.

The chain is built from TRBV6-1 and TRBJ2-7; D gene unclear. Germline V gene lookup returns CDR1 MNHNS and CDR2 SASEGT. V dropped 8 bases and J dropped 1 base, with 12 bases sitting between them. This CDR3 comprises 13 residues. The CDR3 here is CASAPGLSYEQYF. DNA of the CDR3: TGTGCCAGCGCCCCCGGCCTTTCCTACGAGCAGTACTTC.

The sample holds many counts of this clonotype. The CDR3: CASSFGQDGDTQYF. The DNA for the CDR3 is TGCGCCAGCAGCTTTGGGCAGGATGGGGATACGCAGTATTTT. V gene TRBV5-1 combines with J gene TRBJ2-3; D ambiguous. The CDR3 runs to 14 residues. The germline V gene has CDR1 SGHRS and CDR2 YFSETQ. With 2 bases removed from V and 6 bases from J, the gap between germline ends came to 13 bases.

This clonotype appeared a few times. This chain connects TRBV29-1 to TRBJ2-1, with 12 bases identical to TRBD2. Trimming cost V 3 bases and J 8 bases; bases outside gene matches: 14. The germline gives CDR1 SQVTM, CDR2 ANQGSEA. This CDR3 comprises 17 residues. The CDR3 loop reads CSVERDQGLAGGDEQFF. In nucleotides, the CDR3 is TGCAGCGTTGAGCGGGACCAGGGCCTAGCGGGAGGGGATGAGCAGTTCTTC.

This clonotype appeared a few times. The chain links TRBV6-1 to TRBJ2-1; 13 positions agree with TRBD2. Losses at the gene ends were 6 bases for V and 8 bases for J; bases not matched to a gene: 7. CDR3 size: 15 residues. In germline, CDR1 is MNHNS, CDR2 SASEGT. The DNA for the CDR3 is TGTGCCAGCAGCCCGGGACTAGCGGGGTTGGATGAGCAGTTCTTC. This encodes CASSPGLAGLDEQFF.

This chain uses TRBV2 with TRBJ1-5; D gene ambiguous. Germline values: CDR1 SNHLY, CDR2 FYNNEI. The CDR3 spans 13 residues. Trimming removed 9 bases at V and 5 bases at J, with 14 bases between. CDR3 amino acids: CASRTMTDQPQHF. The CDR3, as DNA: TGTGCCAGTCGCACCATGACTGATCAGCCCCAGCATTTT. The full variable domain, its missing parts supplied by reference TRBV2 and TRBJ1-5, is EPEVTQTPSHQVTQMGQEVILRCVPISNHLYFYWYRQILGQKVEFLVSFYNNEISEKSEIFDDQFSVERPDGSNFTLKIRSTKLEDSAMYFCASRTMTDQPQHFGDGTRLSIL.

This clonotype was seen a handful of times. CDR3 nucleotides: TGTGCCAGCAGCTTGGGATTGGGAAGCTCCTACGAGCAGTACTTC. Amino acid sequence: CASSLGLGSSYEQYF. The chain combines TRBV5-5 with TRBJ2-7; the D is unclear. The CDR3 loop spans 15 amino acids. Germline V gives CDR1 SGHKS, CDR2 YYEKEE (reference sequence). Deletions cut 0 bases from V and 0 bases from J, with 10 bases between.

This clonotype has a handful of counts. The rearrangement links TRBV7-2 to TRBJ2-1; D uncertain. CDR3 length: 12 residues. V was shortened by 5 bases and J by 8 bases, with 10 bases between the two germline ends. Germline CDR1 is SGHTA and CDR2 is FQGNSA. CDR3 region: CASSTRRDEQFF. The CDR3 nucleotides read TGTGCCAGCAGCACACGTCGGGATGAGCAGTTCTTC.

This chain joins TRBV5-1 and TRBJ2-7; D perhaps matches TRBD2 (6 bases). The CDR3 length is 13 residues. Germline CDR1 reads SGHRS; CDR2 reads YFSETQ. V lost 0 bases and J lost 3, with 7 bases in between. CDR3 DNA: TGCGCCAGCAGCTTGGGACTAGTCTACGAGCAGTACTTC. Protein product: CASSLGLVYEQYF.

The rearrangement links TRBV5-1 to TRBJ2-3; D gene unclear. The germline V gene has CDR1 SGHRS and CDR2 YFSETQ. Trimming left V 0 bases short and J 2 bases short, with 7 bases between. This CDR3 spans 14 amino acids. CDR3 bases: TGCGCCAGCAGCTTGGCCAGTCTCACAGATACGCAGTATTTT. Its translation is CASSLASLTDTQYF.

The chain employs TRBV2 and TRBJ2-7, with 7 bases lining up with TRBD1. Germline assignment: CDR1 SNHLY and CDR2 FYNNEI. Trimming removed 3 bases from V and 3 bases from J; junction bases left unmatched: 5. There are 14 residues in the CDR3. CDR3 in DNA: TGTGCCAGCAGTGATGGGGACAGCGTCTACGAGCAGTACTTC. As protein: CASSDGDSVYEQYF.

This clonotype has a handful of counts. The chain uses TRBV7-2 and TRBJ2-3; 8 bases line up with TRBD2. V was pared by 5 bases and J by 9 bases, with 7 bases of the junction left unmatched. From germline, CDR1 is SGHTA and CDR2 FQGNSA. CDR3 length equals 13 residues. CDR3 in DNA: TGTGCCAGCAGCAAGAGCGGGGGTGAAACGCAGTATTTT. Translated: CASSKSGGETQYF.

CDR3 DNA sequence: TGTGCCAGCAGCTTCATCAACACCGAATTGAATGCCCACAGGGAAGCCCAGTACTTC. This translates into CASSFINTELNAHREAQYF. V and J are TRBV11-2 and TRBJ2-5; the D gene is possibly TRBD1 (6 bases). The germline V and J ends were trimmed by 3 bases and 9 bases, with 32 bases remaining between them. This CDR3 contains 19 residues. Germline values: CDR1 SGHAT, CDR2 FQNNGV.

This clonotype was found many times. The V and J genes are TRBV20-1 and TRBJ2-5; 8 nucleotides align to TRBD1. V gave up 6 bases and J gave up 2 bases; unmatched junction bases: 5. CDR1 is DFQATT and CDR2 is SNEGSKA in the germline V gene (reference sequence). The CDR3 is made up of 13 amino acids. The CDR3, as DNA: TGCAGTGCCCCCAGGGGGCCTCAAGAGACCCAGTACTTC. Amino acid sequence: CSAPRGPQETQYF.

The rearrangement links TRBV5-1 to TRBJ2-7, with 7 bases lining up with TRBD2. V gave up 3 bases and J gave up 3 bases; unmatched junction bases: 9. The germline CDR1 and CDR2 sequences are SGHRS and YFSETQ. This CDR3 comprises 15 residues. CDR3 nucleotide sequence: TGCGCCAGCAGCTCTTCCTCCGGGACTATCTACGAGCAGTACTTC. Translation gives CASSSSSGTIYEQYF.

This clonotype was seen many times. V is TRBV20-1 and J is TRBJ1-4; weak D call: TRBD1 (5 bases). Germline V CDR1 and CDR2: DFQATT, SNEGSKA (reference sequence). The CDR3 is 13 residues long. The V and J ends lost 6 bases and 8 bases respectively, with 16 bases between them. The CDR3 DNA is TGCAGTGCAACCCCGGGGACTCGGGAAAAACTGTTTTTT. Its translation is CSATPGTREKLFF.

The gene calls are TRBV27 and TRBJ2-2; D is uncertain. Germline V gives CDR1 MNHEY, CDR2 SMNVEV (reference sequence). There are 16 residues in the CDR3. V was cut by 2 bases and J by 2 bases, with 12 bases left in between. The CDR3: CASSLGRNVNTGELFF. DNA for the CDR3: TGTGCCAGCAGTTTAGGGCGGAACGTTAACACCGGGGAGCTGTTTTTT.

The V call is TRBV7-2, the J call TRBJ2-3; the D is unclear. V gave up 4 bases and J gave up 5 bases, with 10 bases separating them. The CDR3 covers 13 residues. Per the germline V gene, CDR1 is SGHTA and CDR2 is FQGNSA. Here the CDR3 DNA reads TGTGCCAGCAGCTCGTTGGTCATAGATACGCAGTATTTT. Amino acid sequence: CASSSLVIDTQYF.

This chain uses TRBV4-2 with TRBJ2-3; 7 nucleotides agree with TRBD2. CDR1 is LGHNA, CDR2 YNFKEQ, per germline. V lost 5 bases to trimming and J lost 0 bases; unmatched junction nucleotides: 2. The CDR3 is 14 residues long. The CDR3: CASSGSGSTDTQYF. The CDR3 DNA reads as TGTGCCAGCAGCGGTAGCGGGAGCACAGATACGCAGTATTTT.

This clonotype appeared a few times. V is TRBV20-1 and J is TRBJ1-5; possible D gene TRBD1, 5 bases. Germline CDR1 reads DFQATT; CDR2 reads SNEGSKA (reference sequence). CDR3 size: 12 residues. Trimming shortened V by 5 bases and J by 4 bases, and 9 bases separated the two germline ends. The CDR3 bases are TGCAGTGCTCTCGGGGCAAATCAGCCCCAGCATTTT. Translating gives CSALGANQPQHF.

The DNA of the CDR3 is TGCGCCAGCAGCCAAGATATGGCAGTTTTGTACTTC. Translation: CASSQDMAVLYF. The chain combines TRBV4-3 with TRBJ2-7; D is unresolved. V lost 0 bases and J 12 bases, leaving 12 bases between the germline ends. Germline V gene lookup returns CDR1 LGHNA and CDR2 YSLEER. The CDR3 runs 12 residues.